Here is one T cell receptor (beta chain) with its context. Trimming removed 5 bases at V and 4 bases at J, with 14 bases between. The CDR3 sequence is 14 residues long. The germline V gene encodes CDR1 SEHNR and CDR2 FQNEAQ (reference sequence). The sample is drawn from a study of OX40 agonist ivuxolimab in advanced cancers. TCRdb's copy holds only in-frame clones and misses some; the assay was immunoSEQ multiplex PCR. Among about 93,000 clones listed, 92% were seen once. V usage is TRBV7-9 and J usage is TRBJ1-1, with TRBD1 as a possible D gene (5 bases). The origin of this receptor is an adult with an advanced solid tumor such as melanoma, head and neck, liver or kidney cancer. The sample in question was CD4+ or CD8+ T cells sorted from blood, obtained in a trial of the OX40 agonist ivuxolimab. Here the CDR3 reads CASSSRGRSTEAFF. The CDR3 DNA sequence: TGTGCCAGCAGCAGTAGGGGCCGGAGCACTGAAGCTTTCTTT.